The present T cell receptor (beta chain) was sequenced within a study of cytomegalovirus exposure and HLA in healthy donors. Comment on this clone: What it recognizes is unknown.

Study conclusions and caveats: A further, later analysis showed that HLA-associated TCR beta chains (compared with equally common others) were more clonally expanded. When analyzed later, the rates of TCR association showed variation by HLA locus, with DRB1 the most and HLA-C the fewest. Apparent HLA restriction characterized most CMV-associated TCR beta chains in a later analysis. Previous analysis showed most TCR beta V segments were productive about 90% or about 30% of the time.

With 60 Vbeta and 13 Jbeta primers, the PCR was carried out. The table came from immunoSEQ multiplex PCR; TCRdb's copy has only in-frame clones and leaves some out. The table records around 250,000 clones, approximately 82% of them present only once. The CDR3 is 13 residues long. Germline V gene sequence: CDR1 SEHNR, CDR2 FQNEAQ (reference sequence). V lost 5 bases and J 6 bases, leaving 13 bases between the germline ends. V usage is TRBV7-9 and J usage is TRBJ1-2, with a weak D call TRBD1 (5 bases). Sequences were obtained from PBMCs. This clonotype was obtained from an older woman in good health and CMV-seropositive. DNA of the CDR3: TGTGCCAGCAGCCGGAGGGGAGGACATGGCTACACCTTC. This encodes CASSRRGGHGYTF.